Following are 13 T cell receptor beta chains from one sample sequenced in a study of shared clonotypes between healthy human individuals. TCRdb's copy holds only in-frame clones and misses some; the assay was immunoSEQ multiplex PCR. Among approximately 740,000 clones listed, less than 85% were seen once. Material for sequencing was memory CD4+ T cells sorted from blood. Described subset: CD45RA-negative fraction. Every receptor here comes from a woman aged 25 to 39 in good health.

The V and J genes are TRBV5-5 and TRBJ2-5; possible D gene TRBD2, 5 bases. Deletions cut 0 bases from V and 2 bases from J, with 8 bases between. Germline CDR1 and CDR2: SGHKS and YYEKEE (reference sequence). The CDR3 has 14 residues. DNA of the CDR3: TGTGCCAGCAGCTTGGCTCTAGCTCAAGAGACCCAGTACTTC. It translates to CASSLALAQETQYF.

The V gene is TRBV19, the J gene TRBJ2-4; D unresolved. Germline V lookup: CDR1 LNHDA, CDR2 SQIVND (reference sequence). Trimming removed 1 base at V and 15 bases at J, with 10 bases between. The CDR3 is 11 amino acids. The CDR3: CASSIAALWYF. The DNA of the CDR3 is TGTGCCAGTAGTATAGCCGCGTTATGGTACTTC.

The chain's CDR3 is CASSLRLAAYNEQFF. For the CDR3, the DNA is TGCGCCAGCAGCTTGCGACTAGCGGCCTACAATGAGCAGTTCTTC. This rearrangement joins TRBV5-1 to TRBJ2-1; 9 bases align to TRBD2. CDR1 and CDR2 (germline): SGHRS, YFSETQ. The CDR3 spans 15 residues. V lost 1 base, J lost 2 bases, and 1 base stayed unmatched.

The V gene is TRBV7-7, the J gene TRBJ2-1; possibly TRBD2 for D (5 bases). The CDR3 totals 13 residues. Germline V CDR1 and CDR2: SSHAT, FNYEAQ (reference sequence). V gave up 5 bases and J gave up 5 bases, with 10 bases separating them. Here the CDR3 DNA reads TGTGCCAGCAGCATGGGAGTCGACAATGAGCAGTTCTTC. Translated: CASSMGVDNEQFF.

The chain employs TRBV19 and TRBJ2-3; D gene unclear. This CDR3 is built from 12 residues. V was cut by 4 bases and J by 7 bases, with 9 bases left in between. The germline V gene encodes CDR1 LNHDA and CDR2 SQIVND (reference sequence). CDR3 sequence reads: CASSTYPYTQYF. In DNA form, the CDR3 reads TGTGCCAGTAGTACATACCCCTATACGCAGTATTTT.

The chain is built from TRBV7-9 and TRBJ1-4, with 7 bases matching TRBD1. Germline-derived CDR1 and CDR2 are SEHNR and FQNEAQ (reference sequence). Trimming cost V 0 bases and J 8 bases; bases outside gene matches: 9. This CDR3 has 16 amino acids. CDR3 coding DNA: TGTGCCAGCAGCTTAGCGAAAAACAGGGGATTAGAAAAACTGTTTTTT. Encoded protein: CASSLAKNRGLEKLFF. Full variable domain (remainder filled in from reference TRBV7-9 and TRBJ1-4): DTGVSQNPRHKITKRGQNVTFRCDPISEHNRLYWYRQTLGQGPEFLTYFQNEAQLEKSRLLSDRFSAERPKGSFSTLEIQRTEQGDSAMYLCASSLAKNRGLEKLFFGSGTQLSVL.

The gene calls are TRBV6-1 and TRBJ2-7; D could derive from TRBD1 or TRBD2 (7 bases each). CDR3 length equals 16 residues. CDR1 and CDR2 (germline): MNHNS, SASEGT. Deletions cut 4 bases from V and 6 bases from J, with 22 bases between. CDR3 sequence (DNA): TGTGCCAGCAGTGCGACAGGGAAAATGGGGGAGGGCGAGCAGTACTTC. It yields the protein CASSATGKMGEGEQYF.

There are a few counts of this clone. The gene calls are TRBV2 and TRBJ1-5; the D gene is possibly TRBD1 (5 bases). The CDR3 has 15 amino acids. From germline, CDR1 is SNHLY and CDR2 FYNNEI. The V end was cut by 3 bases, the J end by 0 bases, with 9 bases between. CDR3 sequence (DNA): TGTGCCAGCAGTGAGAGGGACGATAGCAATCAGCCCCAGCATTTT. It specifies CASSERDDSNQPQHF.

The rearrangement uses TRBV5-4 and TRBJ1-2, with D tentatively TRBD1 (5 bases). V was trimmed by 0 bases and J by 4 bases, leaving 16 bases between them. The CDR3 loop spans 16 amino acids. CDR1 SGHNT and CDR2 YYREEE come from the germline V gene (reference sequence). CDR3 nucleotides: TGTGCCAGCAGCTTGGGGGCGGAAGGGGTCGGCTATGGCTACACCTTC. Translation: CASSLGAEGVGYGYTF. The entire variable domain, with the rest obtained from reference TRBV5-4 and TRBJ1-2, is as follows: ETGVTQSPTHLIKTRGQQVTLRCSSQSGHNTVSWYQQALGQGPQFIFQYYREEENGRGNFPPRFSGLQFPNYSSELNVNALELDDSALYLCASSLGAEGVGYGYTFGSGTRLTVV.

This chain joins TRBV2 and TRBJ2-6; no reliable D call. This CDR3 comprises 13 residues. The germline CDR1 and CDR2 sequences are SNHLY and FYNNEI. Trimming removed 5 bases from V and 4 bases from J, with 6 bases in between. The CDR3, as DNA: TGTGCCAGCAGTAGTTCGGGGGCCAACGTCCTGACTTTC. Its translation is CASSSSGANVLTF.

The rearrangement links TRBV19 to TRBJ2-5, with 7 bases identical to TRBD1. The tail of the sequence fits TRBJ2-7 better, so the J call may be wrong. Per the germline V gene, CDR1 is LNHDA and CDR2 is SQIVND (reference sequence). CDR3 length: 16 amino acids. The CDR3 reads CASSPLTGFPNYEQYF. The DNA for the CDR3 is TGTGCCAGTAGTCCCTTGACAGGGTTCCCCAACTACGAGCAGTACTTC.

The rearrangement uses TRBV7-2 and TRBJ2-7; a weak D match, TRBD2 (6 bases). The germline V and J ends were trimmed by 3 bases and 3 bases, with 12 bases remaining between them. This CDR3 is 14 amino acids long. Germline V gives CDR1 SGHTA, CDR2 FQGNSA. This CDR3 reads CASSLDRGLYEQYF. The CDR3 DNA sequence: TGTGCCAGCAGCTTGGATCGGGGACTCTACGAGCAGTACTTC.

This clone was observed once. The chain recombines TRBV6-1 with TRBJ2-3; the match to TRBD2 covers 7 bases. CDR3 size: 14 residues. With 9 bases clipped from V and 4 bases from J, the junction kept 10 bases outside the gene matches. Germline V gene data show CDR1 as MNHNS and CDR2 as SASEGT. CDR3 region: CASQTRRGADTQYF. The CDR3 nucleotides are TGTGCCAGTCAGACCCGACGGGGGGCAGATACGCAGTATTTT.